Below are 15 T cell receptor beta chains sequenced from a single sample in a study of shared clonotypes between healthy human individuals. Assay used: immunoSEQ multiplex PCR; TCRdb lists only in-frame clones, some missing. The sample includes about 820,000 clones, about 91% of them seen just once. CD45RO-negative cells were positively selected for CCR7, leaving out terminally differentiated effector memory CD45RA+ cells. Sequencing used naive CD8+ T cells sorted from blood. The receptors here all came from a man aged 25 to 40 in good health.

The CDR3 here is CASSLTTSPTGELFF. In DNA form, the CDR3 reads TGTGCCAGCAGTTTAACAACTTCGCCCACGGGGGAGCTGTTTTTT. The chain employs TRBV27 and TRBJ2-2; no reliable D call. This CDR3 has 15 residues. The V end lost 2 bases, the J end lost 8 bases, and 15 bases lay between the germline ends. The V gene's germline CDR1 is MNHEY and CDR2 SMNVEV (reference sequence).

The count of this clone is one. The chain joins TRBV7-9 to TRBJ2-2, with D maybe TRBD2 (5 bases). Germline CDR1 reads SEHNR; CDR2 reads FQNEAQ (reference sequence). Trimming cost V 1 base and J 2 bases, with 11 bases left between them. The CDR3 totals 16 residues. The CDR3 loop reads CASSLVGLLNTGELFF. Written as DNA, the CDR3 is TGTGCCAGCAGCTTAGTCGGACTTCTAAACACCGGGGAGCTGTTTTTT.

The gene calls are TRBV4-1 and TRBJ2-2; D is uncertain. V gave up 6 bases and J gave up 1 base, with 9 bases separating them. The CDR3 spans 14 residues. Germline V CDR1 and CDR2: MGHRA, YSYEKL. The CDR3 spells CASRVWGNTGELFF. CDR3 DNA sequence: TGCGCCAGCAGGGTCTGGGGGAACACCGGGGAGCTGTTTTTT.

J is TRBJ2-6 and V is TRBV4-1; D is ambiguous. V dropped 1 base and J dropped 0 bases, with 7 bases sitting between them. The CDR3 contains 16 residues. Per germline, CDR1 MGHRA and CDR2 YSYEKL. The CDR3 DNA follows: TGCGCCAGCAGCCAAGGTCACAGCTCTGGGGCCAACGTCCTGACTTTC. As protein: CASSQGHSSGANVLTF.

The chain has TRBV6-1 and TRBJ1-5, with 7 bases lining up with TRBD1. CDR1 and CDR2 (germline): MNHNS, SASEGT. Losses at the gene ends were 2 bases for V and 3 bases for J; bases not matched to a gene: 1. The CDR3 has 14 residues. The CDR3, as DNA: TGTGCCAGCAGTGAAAGGGGGCCCAATCAGCCCCAGCATTTT. This codes for CASSERGPNQPQHF.

The chain recombines TRBV4-1 with TRBJ2-7; 12 nucleotides agree with TRBD2. The CDR3 totals 19 residues. CDR1 is MGHRA, CDR2 YSYEKL, per germline. With V trimmed by 2 bases and J by 5 bases, 16 bases remained unmatched. The chain's CDR3 is CASSQRHLAGGPSDHEQYF. The CDR3 DNA reads TGCGCCAGCAGCCAAAGACACCTAGCGGGAGGGCCAAGTGACCACGAGCAGTACTTC.

The rearrangement joins TRBV29-1 to TRBJ2-7; 9 bases are shared with TRBD1. The CDR3 extends over 12 amino acids. The germline gives CDR1 SQVTM, CDR2 ANQGSEA. The J segment lost 4 bases and the V segment lost 7 bases, leaving 5 bases of the junction unmatched. CDR3 protein: CSGGQGKYEQYF. CDR3 DNA: TGCAGCGGTGGACAGGGGAAGTACGAGCAGTACTTC.

The V call is TRBV5-1, the J call TRBJ2-5, with TRBD2 matching over 9 bases. Looked up from germline, CDR1 is SGHRS and CDR2 is YFSETQ. This CDR3 comprises 15 residues. The junction had 8 bases not matched to a gene; V was cut back by 4 bases and J by 4 bases. CDR3 protein: CASSTAGGRGETQYF. The CDR3 DNA reads TGCGCCAGCAGCACGGCGGGGGGGCGAGGAGAGACCCAGTACTTC.

The rearrangement uses TRBV10-3 and TRBJ2-2; D is ambiguous. The CDR3 sequence is 17 residues long. CDR1 and CDR2 from the germline V gene are ENHRY and SYGVKD. Trimming left V 0 bases short and J 7 bases short, with 18 bases between. Written as DNA, the CDR3 is TGTGCCATCAGTGAGTCGATTCCAGGCCAGTTAGGCGGGGAGCTGTTTTTT. Amino acid sequence: CAISESIPGQLGGELFF.

V and J are TRBV4-3 and TRBJ2-1; D remains ambiguous. CDR1 and CDR2 (germline): LGHNA, YSLEER. The CDR3 consists of 13 residues. The V gene lost 1 base and the J gene lost 7 bases, with 8 bases spanning the gap. The CDR3 nucleotides read TGCGCCAGCAGCCAAGGACGAATTAATGAGCAGTTCTTC. As protein: CASSQGRINEQFF.

As regards this clone: Additional DNA sequences in this sample encode the identical CDR3. The J gene is TRBJ2-1, the V gene TRBV7-2, with a tentative D call TRBD2 (5 bases). Germline V gene lookup returns CDR1 SGHTA and CDR2 FQGNSA. V lost 5 bases and J lost 1, with 12 bases in between. The CDR3 contains 15 residues. The CDR3 region has the DNA TGTGCCAGCAGCCTTAGCGCCTCTTCCTACAATGAGCAGTTCTTC. Translating gives CASSLSASSYNEQFF.

V gene TRBV7-8 combines with J gene TRBJ2-6, with 8 bases lining up with TRBD1. Trimming took 4 bases from V and 2 from J; bases not matched to a gene: 16. Germline V gene lookup returns CDR1 SGHVS and CDR2 FQNEAQ. This CDR3 region has 20 residues. This CDR3 reads CASSSELGTGSEAGANVLTF. CDR3 DNA sequence: TGTGCCAGCAGCTCAGAGTTAGGGACAGGTTCCGAAGCTGGGGCCAACGTCCTGACTTTC.

This clone was found a few times. The genes are TRBV19 and TRBJ1-5; 8 bases map to TRBD1. Unmatched junction bases numbered 3, after V lost 5 bases and J lost 9 bases. In germline, CDR1 is LNHDA, CDR2 SQIVND (reference sequence). The CDR3 contains 12 residues. CDR3 DNA: TGTGCCAGTAGTGGACAGGGTCCGCCCCAGCATTTT. This codes for CASSGQGPPQHF.

The rearrangement links TRBV7-9 to TRBJ2-1; TRBD1 is a possible D gene (6 bases). V lost 5 bases and J 4 bases, leaving 18 bases between the germline ends. The CDR3 spans 16 residues. The germline gives CDR1 SEHNR, CDR2 FQNEAQ (reference sequence). In nucleotides, the CDR3 is TGTGCCAGCAGCATCGGGCCTTCGGGACATTACAATGAGCAGTTCTTC. Translated: CASSIGPSGHYNEQFF.

The chain joins TRBV19 to TRBJ2-1, with 9 bases fitting TRBD2. With 7 bases clipped from V and 9 bases from J, the junction kept 7 bases outside the gene matches. Germline V gene sequence: CDR1 LNHDA, CDR2 SQIVND (reference sequence). The CDR3 covers 13 residues. The CDR3 DNA is TGTGCCAGTACCCCCGGGACTAGCAGTGAGCAGTTCTTC. This sequence encodes CASTPGTSSEQFF.